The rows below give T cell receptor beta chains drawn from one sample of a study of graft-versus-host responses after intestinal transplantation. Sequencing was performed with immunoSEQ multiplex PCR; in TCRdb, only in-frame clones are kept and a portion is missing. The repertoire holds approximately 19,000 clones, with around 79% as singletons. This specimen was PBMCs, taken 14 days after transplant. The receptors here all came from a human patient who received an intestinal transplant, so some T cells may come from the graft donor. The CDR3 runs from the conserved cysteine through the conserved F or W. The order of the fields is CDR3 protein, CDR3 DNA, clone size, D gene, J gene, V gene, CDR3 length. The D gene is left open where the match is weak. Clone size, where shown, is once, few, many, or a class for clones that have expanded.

CDR3 protein: CASSSDRSRSTDTQYF
CDR3 DNA: TGTGCCAGCAGTTCGGACAGGAGCCGTTCAACAGATACGCAGTATTTT
clone size: once
D gene: TRBD1
J gene: TRBJ2-3
V gene: TRBV5-6
CDR3 length: 16

CDR3 protein: CASSLGLAGSYEQYF
CDR3 DNA: TGTGCCAGCAGCTTAGGGCTAGCGGGTTCCTACGAGCAGTACTTC
clone size: once
D gene: TRBD2
J gene: TRBJ2-7
V gene: TRBV7-6
CDR3 length: 15

CDR3 protein: CASSLALELYEQYF
CDR3 DNA: TGTGCCAGCAGCTTAGCTCTAGAACTCTACGAGCAGTACTTC
clone size: .
D gene: .
J gene: TRBJ2-7
V gene: TRBV7-8
CDR3 length: 14

CDR3 protein: CASKEQGGPPRDSPLHF
CDR3 DNA: TGTGCCAGCAAGGAGCAGGGGGGCCCCCCACGGGATTCACCCCTCCACTTT
clone size: once
D gene: TRBD1
J gene: TRBJ1-6
V gene: TRBV6-4
CDR3 length: 17

CDR3 protein: CASSLGGLVNEQFF
CDR3 DNA: TGTGCCAGCAGCTTAGGGGGTCTGGTGAATGAGCAGTTCTTC
clone size: .
D gene: .
J gene: TRBJ2-1
V gene: TRBV7-6
CDR3 length: 14

CDR3 protein: CASSLSESSTEAFF
CDR3 DNA: TGTGCCAGCAGTTTATCGGAATCCAGCACTGAAGCTTTCTTT
clone size: .
D gene: .
J gene: TRBJ1-1
V gene: TRBV27
CDR3 length: 14

CDR3 protein: CASSQTLAVQETQYF
CDR3 DNA: TGCGCCAGCAGCCAAACCCTAGCGGTCCAAGAGACCCAGTACTTC
clone size: .
D gene: TRBD2
J gene: TRBJ2-5
V gene: TRBV4-3
CDR3 length: 15

CDR3 protein: CASTSGGANTGELFF
CDR3 DNA: TGTGCCAGCACTAGCGGGGGGGCGAACACCGGGGAGCTGTTTTTT
clone size: .
D gene: TRBD2
J gene: TRBJ2-2
V gene: TRBV6-5
CDR3 length: 15

CDR3 protein: CATIRGRSYNEQFF
CDR3 DNA: TGTGCCACCATTCGCGGCAGATCCTACAATGAGCAGTTCTTC
clone size: .
D gene: .
J gene: TRBJ2-1
V gene: TRBV11-2
CDR3 length: 14

CDR3 protein: CASSRGLAANEQFF
CDR3 DNA: TGTGCCAGCTCACGGGGACTAGCGGCCAATGAGCAGTTCTTC
clone size: .
D gene: TRBD2
J gene: TRBJ2-1
V gene: TRBV18
CDR3 length: 14

CDR3 protein: CASSVAHRGQDGYTF
CDR3 DNA: TGTGCCAGCAGCGTTGCACACAGGGGGCAGGATGGCTACACCTTC
clone size: few
D gene: TRBD1
J gene: TRBJ1-2
V gene: TRBV9
CDR3 length: 15

CDR3 protein: CASSEPGSGNTIYF
CDR3 DNA: TGTGCCAGCAGTGAGCCGGGCTCTGGAAACACCATATATTTT
clone size: .
D gene: .
J gene: TRBJ1-3
V gene: TRBV6-1
CDR3 length: 14

CDR3 protein: CASSEAEVFSYNEQFF
CDR3 DNA: TGTGCCAGCAGTGAAGCGGAGGTCTTCTCCTACAATGAGCAGTTCTTC
clone size: .
D gene: .
J gene: TRBJ2-1
V gene: TRBV6-1
CDR3 length: 16

CDR3 protein: CASSSRGLGAGVLYEQYF
CDR3 DNA: TGTGCCAGCAGTTCCCGGGGACTCGGCGCGGGAGTCCTCTACGAGCAGTACTTC
clone size: .
D gene: TRBD2
J gene: TRBJ2-7
V gene: TRBV27
CDR3 length: 18

CDR3 protein: CSVPTGEGYTF
CDR3 DNA: TGCAGCGTCCCGACAGGGGAGGGCTACACCTTC
clone size: .
D gene: TRBD1
J gene: TRBJ1-2
V gene: TRBV29-1
CDR3 length: 11

CDR3 protein: CASSVDRTPGGNEQFF
CDR3 DNA: TGTGCCAGCAGCGTAGATCGGACCCCTGGAGGCAATGAGCAGTTCTTC
clone size: .
D gene: .
J gene: TRBJ2-1
V gene: TRBV9
CDR3 length: 16

CDR3 protein: CASRTTGEETQYF
CDR3 DNA: TGTGCCAGCAGAACGACAGGGGAAGAGACCCAGTACTTC
clone size: few
D gene: TRBD1
J gene: TRBJ2-5
V gene: TRBV5-6
CDR3 length: 13

CDR3 protein: CASSLGTGGVTDTQYF
CDR3 DNA: TGTGCCAGCAGTTTAGGGACGGGAGGGGTAACAGATACGCAGTATTTT
clone size: .
D gene: TRBD2
J gene: TRBJ2-3
V gene: TRBV28
CDR3 length: 16

CDR3 protein: CASSFKLAGVAAKNIQYF
CDR3 DNA: TGTGCTAGCAGCTTTAAACTAGCGGGAGTAGCTGCCAAAAACATTCAGTACTTC
clone size: .
D gene: TRBD2
J gene: TRBJ2-4
V gene: TRBV13
CDR3 length: 18

CDR3 protein: CASSLLAPNTGELFF
CDR3 DNA: TGTGCCAGCAGTTTACTAGCACCGAACACCGGGGAGCTGTTTTTT
clone size: .
D gene: .
J gene: TRBJ2-2
V gene: TRBV28
CDR3 length: 15

CDR3 protein: CASSYQGFGEQYF
CDR3 DNA: TGTGCCAGCAGTTATCAGGGTTTTGGGGAGCAGTACTTC
clone size: .
D gene: .
J gene: TRBJ2-7
V gene: TRBV6-7
CDR3 length: 13

CDR3 protein: CASSQWGAGRNEQFF
CDR3 DNA: TGTGCCAGCAGCCAGTGGGGTGCGGGCAGGAATGAGCAGTTCTTC
clone size: .
D gene: .
J gene: TRBJ2-1
V gene: TRBV7-2
CDR3 length: 15